This T cell receptor (beta chain) came from a study of spatial heterogeneity in lung cancer. The overall study: Detection of beta-chain sequences consistently exceeded that of alpha-chain sequences. Regarding the study as a whole: Intratumoral expanded alpha and beta TCR counts were found to track tumor mutation counts.

This CDR3 is 13 amino acids long. Germline V gene lookup returns CDR1 MNHEY and CDR2 SVGEGT. V was pared by 11 bases and J by 4 bases, with 5 bases of the junction left unmatched. As for time point: sample taken at primary tumor resection. From tumor, nontumor lung or frozen PBMC, whole RNA was taken unsorted for sequencing. In the library, each TCR cDNA molecule bore its own unique molecular identifier. MiXCR, run by TCRdb on the 5' RACE reads, gives a single entry per CDR3 protein. Here the sample spans over 25,000 distinct CDR3 sequences, approximately 7.7% being singletons. The table lists this clonotype with a few counts. Its antigen is still unknown.

V usage is TRBV6-2 or TRBV6-3 and J usage is TRBJ1-5; 10 bases match TRBD1. This sequence was found in a male donor with early-stage non-small cell lung cancer. This material consisted of lung tumor tissue, taken at surgery. In DNA form, the CDR3 reads TGTGCCGGAGGACAGGGGGAAAATCAGCCCCAGCATTTT. Its translation: CAGGQGENQPQHF.